Following are 22 T cell receptor beta chains from one sample sequenced in a study of pediatric ulcerative colitis. Repertoires were generated with immunoSEQ multiplex PCR, while TCRdb's copy carries only in-frame clones and drops some. The sample lists approximately 32,000 clones, around 82% occurring once. Sequencing used blood. The receptors here all came from a boy between 10 and 17 years old with severe ulcerative colitis.

This rearrangement joins TRBV7-2 to TRBJ2-1; D unclear. This CDR3 has 12 amino acids. The germline gives CDR1 SGHTA, CDR2 FQGNSA. V was clipped by 8 bases and J by 6 bases, with 11 bases between them. The CDR3, as DNA: TGTGCCAGCCTACGATCGGGCAATGAGCAGTTCTTC. Translating gives CASLRSGNEQFF.

The CDR3 here is CASSYRTGNNQPQHF. In DNA form, the CDR3 reads TGTGCCAGCAGTTACCGGACAGGCAACAATCAGCCCCAGCATTTT. This chain uses TRBV6-7 with TRBJ1-5, with 7 bases fitting TRBD1. TRBV6-7 is an open reading frame whose function is uncertain. This CDR3 has 15 amino acids. The V segment lost 2 bases and the J segment 3 bases; nucleotides outside the gene matches: 4.

The gene calls are TRBV5-6 and TRBJ1-2; D is uncertain. Germline assignment: CDR1 SGHDT and CDR2 YYEEEE. The CDR3 has 13 residues. Trimming stripped 4 bases from V and 1 base from J, with 8 bases between. The CDR3 protein is CASSMTDNYGYTF. The CDR3 bases are TGTGCCAGCAGCATGACGGATAACTATGGCTACACCTTC.

This clone appeared a few times. The chain links TRBV7-9 to TRBJ1-1; TRBD1 matches 10 bases. This CDR3 is 13 amino acids long. The V gene's germline CDR1 is SEHNR and CDR2 FQNEAQ (reference sequence). Losses at the gene ends were 8 bases for V and 5 bases for J; bases not matched to a gene: 5. CDR3 in DNA: TGTGCCAGCTGCTGGGACAGGGGTACTGAAGCTTTCTTT. This translates into CASCWDRGTEAFF.

This chain connects TRBV7-2 to TRBJ2-3; tentatively, D is TRBD2 (7 bases). The germline gives CDR1 SGHTA, CDR2 FQGNSA. The V end lost 6 bases, the J end lost 2 bases, and 12 bases lay between the germline ends. This CDR3 is 14 amino acids long. This CDR3 is CASRRGGTTDTQYF. The CDR3 DNA sequence: TGTGCCAGCAGGAGGGGGGGGACCACAGATACGCAGTATTTT.

V and J are TRBV19 and TRBJ2-2; D might be TRBD1 or TRBD2, each matching 6 bases. Germline V lookup: CDR1 LNHDA, CDR2 SQIVND (reference sequence). The germline V and J ends were trimmed by 3 bases and 6 bases, with 14 bases remaining between them. This CDR3 region has 15 residues. The CDR3: CASSMLGGYAGELFF. CDR3 sequence (DNA): TGTGCCAGTAGTATGTTAGGGGGGTATGCCGGGGAGCTGTTTTTT.

This clone occurred a few times. V and J are TRBV7-9 and TRBJ2-1, with D maybe TRBD2 (6 bases). V dropped 5 bases and J dropped 0 bases, with 11 bases sitting between them. The CDR3 runs 15 residues. Germline V lookup: CDR1 SEHNR, CDR2 FQNEAQ (reference sequence). The CDR3 DNA follows: TGTGCCAGCAGCGGGGGGATGAGCTCCTACAATGAGCAGTTCTTC. It encodes CASSGGMSSYNEQFF.

The chain links TRBV6-1 to TRBJ1-5, with D uncertain. The CDR3 covers 15 residues. Germline loops: CDR1 MNHNS, CDR2 SASEGT. V shed 6 bases and J shed 0 bases, with 12 bases lying between them. The CDR3 sequence is CASRVRHDSNQPQHF. In nucleotides, the CDR3 is TGTGCCAGCAGGGTTCGACACGATAGCAATCAGCCCCAGCATTTT.

This chain's CDR3 is CASSPSLGLTNTGELFF. The CDR3 nucleotides read TGTGCCAGCAGCCCTTCACTGGGACTAACGAACACCGGGGAGCTGTTTTTT. The chain links TRBV9 to TRBJ2-2, with 7 positions matching TRBD2. The CDR3 totals 17 residues. The V gene end was trimmed by 4 bases and the J gene end by 0 bases; junction bases not matched to a gene: 9. Germline V gives CDR1 SGDLS, CDR2 YYNGEE.

V is TRBV10-3 and J is TRBJ1-5; no reliable D call. The V gene lost 5 bases and the J gene lost 7 bases, with 12 bases spanning the gap. This CDR3 spans 13 amino acids. Germline CDR1 is ENHRY and CDR2 is SYGVKD. The CDR3 bases are TGTGCCATCAGTCCCTCTAGACTGCAGCCCCAGCATTTT. Amino acid sequence: CAISPSRLQPQHF.

This clone was seen just once. This chain joins TRBV9 and TRBJ1-2; no clear D gene. V lost 4 bases to trimming and J lost 4 bases, with 11 bases between them. Germline V CDR1 and CDR2: SGDLS, YYNGEE. The CDR3 runs 13 residues. The CDR3 loop reads CASSLGGVYGYTF. CDR3 nucleotide sequence: TGTGCCAGCAGCCTGGGAGGTGTCTATGGCTACACCTTC.

The rearrangement uses TRBV10-3 and TRBJ1-3, with 9 bases matching TRBD1. V was clipped by 6 bases and J by 0 bases; unmatched bases: 9. Germline CDR1 reads ENHRY; CDR2 reads SYGVKD. The CDR3 is 17 amino acids. The CDR3 region is CAIRGRTGDLSGNTIYF. The CDR3 DNA reads TGTGCCATCAGGGGGCGGACAGGGGACCTCTCTGGAAACACCATATATTTT.

The rearrangement joins TRBV7-9 to TRBJ1-3; TRBD1 matches at 9 bases. The CDR3 sequence is 18 residues long. Germline V gene lookup returns CDR1 SEHNR and CDR2 FQNEAQ (reference sequence). Unmatched junction bases numbered 10, after V lost 4 bases and J lost 0 bases. The CDR3 loop reads CASSYVLTGGFSGNTIYF. The CDR3 DNA reads TGTGCCAGCAGCTACGTATTGACAGGGGGATTCTCTGGAAACACCATATATTTT. The full variable domain, its missing parts supplied by reference TRBV7-9 and TRBJ1-3, is DTGVSQNPRHKITKRGQNVTFRCDPISEHNRLYWYRQTLGQGPEFLTYFQNEAQLEKSRLLSDRFSAERPKGSFSTLEIQRTEQGDSAMYLCASSYVLTGGFSGNTIYFGEGSWLTVV.

The CDR3: CSVKALGTEAFF. CDR3 in DNA: TGCAGCGTTAAGGCACTGGGGACTGAAGCTTTCTTT. The chain is built from TRBV29-1 and TRBJ1-1; D gene unclear. Germline V gene data show CDR1 as SQVTM and CDR2 as ANQGSEA. The CDR3 loop spans 12 amino acids. V gave up 5 bases and J gave up 5 bases, with 12 bases separating them.

The chain recombines TRBV20-1 with TRBJ2-5, with D hard to call. CDR3 size: 11 residues. Germline assignment: CDR1 DFQATT and CDR2 SNEGSKA (reference sequence). Trimming stripped 5 bases from V and 4 bases from J, with 8 bases between. CDR3 residues: CSASRRETQYF. The CDR3 coding sequence is TGCAGTGCTTCCCGTCGAGAGACCCAGTACTTC.

The chain's CDR3 is CASTHNGGNYEQYF. The CDR3 nucleotides read TGTGCCAGCACCCATAACGGGGGGAACTACGAGCAGTACTTC. This chain uses TRBV7-2 with TRBJ2-7; TRBD2 matches at 7 bases. J lost 3 bases, V lost 7 bases, and 9 bases had no gene match. This CDR3 is 14 amino acids long. The germline gives CDR1 SGHTA, CDR2 FQGNSA.

The rearrangement uses TRBV6-1 and TRBJ2-1, with D possibly TRBD1 on 5 matching bases. The CDR3 loop spans 16 amino acids. The V end was cut by 4 bases, the J end by 7 bases, with 20 bases between. Germline V gene data show CDR1 as MNHNS and CDR2 as SASEGT. The CDR3 coding sequence is TGTGCCAGCAGTGCGAACCAGGGATGGTATTTTAATGAGCAGTTCTTC. Residues: CASSANQGWYFNEQFF.

The V gene is TRBV28, the J gene TRBJ1-3; maybe TRBD1 (6 bases). The CDR3 loop spans 14 amino acids. Trimming took off 5 bases at V and 2 bases at J, with 10 bases between the two ends. Germline V lookup: CDR1 MDHEN, CDR2 SYDVKM. The CDR3 DNA reads TGTGCCAGCAGTCTCGGGGGCCCTGGAAACACCATATATTTT. Its translation: CASSLGGPGNTIYF.

V and J are TRBV5-6 and TRBJ1-1, with D tentatively TRBD1 (6 bases). With 1 base removed from V and 7 bases from J, the gap between germline ends came to 11 bases. Looked up from germline, CDR1 is SGHDT and CDR2 is YYEEEE. The CDR3 is 13 amino acids. The CDR3 here is CASSLMGQLEAFF. CDR3 nucleotides: TGTGCCAGCAGCTTGATGGGACAACTTGAAGCTTTCTTT.

CDR3 in amino acids: CASSFLSQGIPLSGNTIYF. The CDR3 DNA reads TGTGCCAGCAGCTTTCTTTCCCAGGGAATCCCTCTCTCTGGAAACACCATATATTTT. This rearrangement joins TRBV7-8 to TRBJ1-3, with D maybe TRBD1 (5 bases). Germline CDR1 reads SGHVS; CDR2 reads FQNEAQ. Trimming stripped 3 bases from V and 0 bases from J, with 21 bases between. CDR3 length: 19 amino acids.

This chain links TRBV9 with TRBJ1-3, with D perhaps matching TRBD1 (5 bases). This CDR3 spans 15 amino acids. Germline V gene lookup returns CDR1 SGDLS and CDR2 YYNGEE. Between the trimmed V and J ends, which lost 2 bases and 3 bases, there was a span of 12 bases. The CDR3 spells CASSVMGLIGNTIYF. CDR3 DNA sequence: TGTGCCAGCAGCGTCATGGGACTGATTGGAAACACCATATATTTT.

The gene calls are TRBV10-3 and TRBJ2-3; TRBD2 is a possible D gene (6 bases). Trimming shortened V by 6 bases and J by 0 bases, and 7 bases separated the two germline ends. The CDR3 covers 13 residues. Per the germline V gene, CDR1 is ENHRY and CDR2 is SYGVKD. CDR3: CAIRLASTDTQYF. CDR3 coding DNA: TGTGCCATCAGACTAGCTAGCACAGATACGCAGTATTTT.